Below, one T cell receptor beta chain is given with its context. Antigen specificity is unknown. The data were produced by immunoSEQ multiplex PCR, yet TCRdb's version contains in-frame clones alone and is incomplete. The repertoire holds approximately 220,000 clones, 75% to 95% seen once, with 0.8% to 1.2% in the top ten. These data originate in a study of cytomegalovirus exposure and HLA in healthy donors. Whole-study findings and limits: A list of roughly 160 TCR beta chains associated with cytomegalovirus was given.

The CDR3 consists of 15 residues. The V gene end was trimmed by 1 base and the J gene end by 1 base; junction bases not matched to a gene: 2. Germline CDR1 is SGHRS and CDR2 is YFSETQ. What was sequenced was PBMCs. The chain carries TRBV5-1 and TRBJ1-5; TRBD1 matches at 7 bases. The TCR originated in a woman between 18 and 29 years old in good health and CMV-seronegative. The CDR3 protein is CASSLRGGSNQPQHF. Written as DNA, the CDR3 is TGCGCCAGCAGCTTGCGAGGGGGCAGCAATCAGCCCCAGCATTTT.